This passage covers 8 T cell receptor beta chains from one sample sequenced in a study of control samples from healthy donors and cancer patients. Measured with immunoSEQ multiplex PCR; TCRdb has only the in-frame clones, and not every one. The table includes 85,000 to 100,000 clones, more than 85% detected once. Sequenced: blood. The receptors here all came from a young man in good health.

This chain uses TRBV7-3 with TRBJ2-7; D is unclear. Trimming cost V 8 bases and J 1 base, with 15 bases left between them. The CDR3 spans 14 residues. CDR1 is SGHTA and CDR2 is FQGTGA in the germline V gene. The CDR3 is CASAPTPLSYEQYF. In DNA, the CDR3 is TGTGCCAGCGCCCCTACTCCCCTATCCTACGAGCAGTACTTC.

V usage is TRBV30 and J usage is TRBJ1-4; no definite D call. V was clipped by 2 bases and J by 7 bases, with 17 bases between them. Germline lookup yields CDR1 GTSNPN and CDR2 SVGIG (reference sequence). The CDR3 runs 15 residues. The CDR3 reads CAWSLIGGVGEKLFF. The DNA of the CDR3 is TGTGCCTGGAGTTTGATAGGAGGAGTAGGTGAAAAACTGTTTTTT.

This rearrangement joins TRBV5-1 to TRBJ2-3; the D gene is possibly TRBD1 (6 bases). Trimming removed 3 bases at V and 6 bases at J, with 20 bases between. This CDR3 is built from 16 residues. Germline CDR1 SGHRS, CDR2 YFSETQ. The CDR3 region has the DNA TGCGCCAGCAGCTCCTCTTTGGGACACCAACGGGATACGCAGTATTTT. Translating gives CASSSSLGHQRDTQYF.

The gene calls are TRBV20-1 and TRBJ2-2, with D possibly called TRBD1 or TRBD2 (5 bases each). The V end was cut by 3 bases, the J end by 5 bases, with 16 bases between. The CDR3 loop spans 15 amino acids. Germline V gene data show CDR1 as DFQATT and CDR2 as SNEGSKA (reference sequence). The chain's CDR3 is CSASGSQGGTGELFF. The DNA of the CDR3 is TGCAGTGCTAGTGGGAGTCAGGGTGGGACCGGGGAGCTGTTTTTT.

Points on this clone: A read error may produce the germline difference seen at one junction end. The rearrangement joins TRBV7-9 to TRBJ2-7, with D maybe TRBD1 (6 bases). Germline CDR1 reads SEHNR; CDR2 reads FQNEAQ (reference sequence). The CDR3 consists of 14 residues. The chain's CDR3 is CASSAQTGSHEQYF. The CDR3 DNA reads TGTGCCAGCAGCGCCCAGACAGGCTCCCACGAGCAGTACTTC. The variable domain in full, with the rest retrieved from reference TRBV7-9 and TRBJ2-7, is DTGVSQNPRHKITKRGQNVTFRCDPISEHNRLYWYRQTLGQGPEFLTYFQNEAQLEKSRLLSDRFSAERPKGSFSTLEIQRTEQGDSAMYLCASSAQTGSHEQYFGPGTRLTVT.

This chain uses TRBV18 with TRBJ2-2; maybe TRBD1 (5 bases). This CDR3 is 15 amino acids long. The V end was cut by 5 bases, the J end by 1 base, with 11 bases between. The germline CDR1 and CDR2 sequences are KGHSH and LQKENI. The CDR3 DNA follows: TGTGCCAGCTCAGTCCTAGGGGAGAACACCGGGGAGCTGTTTTTT. Protein: CASSVLGENTGELFF. The whole variable domain, remainder taken from reference TRBV18 and TRBJ2-2, is NAGVMQNPRHLVRRRGQEARLRCSPMKGHSHVYWYRQLPEEGLKFMVYLQKENIIDESGMPKERFSAEFPKEGPSILRIQQVVRGDSAAYFCASSVLGENTGELFFGEGSRLTVL.

This rearrangement joins TRBV11-2 to TRBJ1-6, with 7 positions matching TRBD1. The CDR3 sequence is 14 residues long. V was pared by 6 bases and J by 8 bases, with 7 bases of the junction left unmatched. Germline-derived CDR1 and CDR2 are SGHAT and FQNNGV. CDR3 bases: TGTGCCAGCAGTCAGACAGGGATGGATTCACCCCTCCACTTT. Protein product: CASSQTGMDSPLHF.

The chain employs TRBV5-1 and TRBJ2-1; 7 positions match TRBD2. CDR1 is SGHRS and CDR2 is YFSETQ in the germline V gene. The CDR3 loop spans 21 amino acids. V lost 2 bases and J lost 5; bases outside the gene matches: 25. The CDR3 coding sequence is TGCGCCAGCAGCTTAGTATGGAGGCCTAGCGGAATCTCCGGAGGGAACAATGAGCAGTTCTTC. Protein: CASSLVWRPSGISGGNNEQFF.